Shown below are 13 T cell receptor beta chains from a single sample sequenced in a study of persistence of HIV-infected CD4 T cells. This was the immunoSEQ version 4 assay in survey mode. Profiled with immunoSEQ multiplex PCR; TCRdb holds only in-frame clones, not every one. This sample has 30,000 to 45,000 clones; 65% to 85% occur once, and the top ten carry less than 2%. Antigen specificity for these receptors is unknown. Cells were stimulated with CMV-infected fibroblast lysates at 8 to 10 ug/mL. Memory cells lacking CD40L and CD69 with high CD45RO were sorted. The sample here was CD4+ T cells sorted from PBMCs after roughly 20-hour stimulation, taken from a patient who received antiretroviral therapy. These receptors were obtained from an adult man with HIV who was CMV-seropositive.

The chain employs TRBV2 and TRBJ1-4, with unresolved D. From germline, CDR1 is SNHLY and CDR2 FYNNEI. This CDR3 has 14 residues. Trimming stripped 3 bases from V and 10 bases from J, with 15 bases between. The CDR3 DNA reads as TGTGCCAGCAGTGACAGTCAGGTGGTCGGAAAACTGTTTTTT. Translated, it gives CASSDSQVVGKLFF.

The chain recombines TRBV5-1 with TRBJ2-7; weak D call: TRBD1 (5 bases). The V end lost 0 bases, the J end lost 3 bases, and 10 bases lay between the germline ends. The CDR3 runs 14 residues. Germline V CDR1 and CDR2: SGHRS, YFSETQ. The CDR3 region is CASSLGGSGYEQYF. The CDR3 DNA sequence: TGCGCCAGCAGCTTGGGGGGCTCAGGCTACGAGCAGTACTTC.

This chain links TRBV6-6 with TRBJ1-6; D remains unclear. Between the trimmed V and J ends, which lost 0 bases and 9 bases, there was a span of 15 bases. The CDR3 is made up of 16 amino acids. CDR1 MNHNY and CDR2 SVGAGI come from the germline V gene (reference sequence). The CDR3 protein is CASSYSEGSLGSPLHF. The CDR3 DNA is TGTGCCAGCAGTTACTCCGAGGGTTCGTTGGGTTCACCCCTCCACTTT.

This chain uses TRBV20-1 with TRBJ1-1, with 7 bases matching TRBD1. The germline V gene encodes CDR1 DFQATT and CDR2 SNEGSKA (reference sequence). Losses at the gene ends were 3 bases for V and 5 bases for J; bases not matched to a gene: 6. The CDR3 spans 13 residues. This CDR3 reads CSASRDSKTEAFF. CDR3 coding DNA: TGCAGTGCTAGTAGGGACAGCAAGACTGAAGCTTTCTTT.

The V and J genes are TRBV2 and TRBJ1-1, with D perhaps TRBD1 (5 bases). Germline values: CDR1 SNHLY, CDR2 FYNNEI. The CDR3 consists of 14 residues. Deletions cut 7 bases from V and 0 bases from J, with 12 bases between. The CDR3 sequence: CASTQQVMNTEAFF. The CDR3 nucleotides read TGTGCCAGCACTCAACAGGTAATGAACACTGAAGCTTTCTTT.

The chain's CDR3 is CAWSTNYEQYF. CDR3 DNA: TGTGCCTGGAGTACCAACTACGAGCAGTACTTC. V and J are TRBV30 and TRBJ2-7, with D unresolved. With 2 bases removed from V and 3 bases from J, the gap between germline ends came to 5 bases. CDR1 is GTSNPN, CDR2 SVGIG, per germline (reference sequence). The CDR3 totals 11 residues.

As DNA, the CDR3 is TGTGCCAGCAGCTCGAATAGCTGGACAGGGGGCACTGGCTACACCTTC. Residues: CASSSNSWTGGTGYTF. The chain couples TRBV7-9 to TRBJ1-2; 11 nucleotides line up with TRBD1. After removal of 4 bases from V and 7 bases from J, the junction contained 11 bases not matched to a gene. Germline CDR1 reads SEHNR; CDR2 reads FQNEAQ (reference sequence). This CDR3 comprises 16 residues.

The chain uses TRBV19 and TRBJ2-6; perhaps TRBD1 as D (6 bases). Trimming took 3 bases from V and 0 from J, leaving 18 bases between them. Germline CDR1 reads LNHDA; CDR2 reads SQIVND (reference sequence). CDR3 size: 19 residues. The CDR3 is CASSMGAGRGDSGANVLTF. CDR3 coding DNA: TGTGCCAGTAGTATGGGGGCGGGCAGGGGAGACTCTGGGGCCAACGTCCTGACTTTC.

V is TRBV10-3 and J is TRBJ1-1, with D possibly TRBD1 on 5 matching bases. The CDR3 is made up of 14 amino acids. Germline V gene data show CDR1 as ENHRY and CDR2 as SYGVKD. V lost 6 bases and J lost 3, with 14 bases in between. CDR3 sequence (DNA): TGTGCCATCAGCGACCTGGACATCGACACTGAAGCTTTCTTT. Translated: CAISDLDIDTEAFF.

The rearrangement links TRBV24-1 to TRBJ2-3; D not certain. Trimming took 1 base from V and 5 from J, leaving 15 bases between them. CDR3 length: 16 residues. Germline CDR1 is KGHDR and CDR2 is SFDVKD. CDR3 nucleotide sequence: TGTGCCACCAGTGATTTTGGAGCAAGTCGCCTAGATACGCAGTATTTT. Translated: CATSDFGASRLDTQYF.

The chain couples TRBV5-1 to TRBJ2-2; possible D gene TRBD2, 5 bases. The length of the CDR3 is 15 residues. V lost 0 bases and J lost 7, with 13 bases in between. Germline loops: CDR1 SGHRS, CDR2 YFSETQ. CDR3 in amino acids: CASSLEGRRDGELFF. The CDR3 region has the DNA TGCGCCAGCAGCTTGGAAGGGAGACGGGACGGGGAGCTGTTTTTT.

This clone was recorded once. The gene calls are TRBV7-8 and TRBJ1-4; a possible D gene is TRBD1 (5 bases). V lost 5 bases and J lost 4, with 14 bases in between. The CDR3 runs 15 residues. Looked up from germline, CDR1 is SGHVS and CDR2 is FQNEAQ. Here the CDR3 DNA reads TGTGCCAGCAGCCGCTTGGGACGGCTTAATGAAAAACTGTTTTTT. As protein: CASSRLGRLNEKLFF.

The chain recombines TRBV6-5 with TRBJ1-4, with D uncertain. The germline V gene has CDR1 MNHEY and CDR2 SVGAGI. V was trimmed by 6 bases and J by 8 bases, leaving 16 bases between them. The CDR3 has 14 residues. CDR3 coding DNA: TGTGCCAGCAGCGAGGCAGGCCCAGAAGAAAAACTGTTTTTT. Its translation: CASSEAGPEEKLFF.